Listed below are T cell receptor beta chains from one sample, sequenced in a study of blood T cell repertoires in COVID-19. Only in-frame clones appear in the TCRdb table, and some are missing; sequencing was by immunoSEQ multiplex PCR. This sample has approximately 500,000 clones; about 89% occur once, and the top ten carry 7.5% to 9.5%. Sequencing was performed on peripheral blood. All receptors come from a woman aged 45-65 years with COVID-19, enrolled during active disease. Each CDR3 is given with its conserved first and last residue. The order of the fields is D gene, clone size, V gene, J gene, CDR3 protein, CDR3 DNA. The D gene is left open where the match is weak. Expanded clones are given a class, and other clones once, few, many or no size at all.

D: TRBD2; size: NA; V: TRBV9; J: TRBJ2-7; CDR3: CASSPGGLAIYEQYF; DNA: TGTGCCAGCAGCCCCGGGGGACTAGCAATCTACGAGCAGTACTTC
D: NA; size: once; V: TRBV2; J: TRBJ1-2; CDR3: CARQGPDGYGYTF; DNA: TGTGCCAGACAGGGCCCAGACGGCTATGGCTACACCTTC
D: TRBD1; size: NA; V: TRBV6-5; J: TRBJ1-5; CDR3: CASRLDRGSQPQHF; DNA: TGTGCCAGCAGACTGGACAGGGGTAGTCAGCCCCAGCATTTT
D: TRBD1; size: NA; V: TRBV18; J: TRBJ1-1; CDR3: CASSPDREEAFF; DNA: TGTGCCAGCTCACCTGACAGGGAGGAAGCTTTCTTT
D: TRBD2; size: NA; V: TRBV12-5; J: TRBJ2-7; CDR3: CASGTGRGGEQYF; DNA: TGTGCTAGTGGAACTGGACGGGGAGGGGAGCAGTACTTC
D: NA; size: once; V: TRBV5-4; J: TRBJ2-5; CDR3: CASSRGNLVNQETQYF; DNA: TGTGCCAGCAGCCGCGGAAATCTAGTCAACCAAGAGACCCAGTACTTC
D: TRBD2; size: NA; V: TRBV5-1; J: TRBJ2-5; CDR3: CASTFRLAGGLQETQYF; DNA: TGCGCCAGCACCTTTAGACTAGCGGGGGGTCTCCAAGAGACCCAGTACTTC
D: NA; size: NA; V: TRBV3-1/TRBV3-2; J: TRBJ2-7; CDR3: CASSQMGGEYEQYF; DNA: TGTGCCAGCAGCCAGATGGGGGGTGAATACGAGCAGTACTTC
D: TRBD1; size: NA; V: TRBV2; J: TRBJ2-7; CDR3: CASTRDSIYEQYF; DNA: TGTGCCAGCACCCGGGACAGTATATACGAGCAGTACTTC
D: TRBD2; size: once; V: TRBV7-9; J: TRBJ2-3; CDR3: CASSSRRGGGDGDTQYF; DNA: TGTGCCAGCAGCTCCAGACGGGGCGGGGGGGACGGAGATACGCAGTATTTT
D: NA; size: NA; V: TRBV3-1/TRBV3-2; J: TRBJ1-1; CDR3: CASSHSTGDTEAFF; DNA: TGTGCCAGCAGCCACTCTACCGGAGATACTGAAGCTTTCTTT
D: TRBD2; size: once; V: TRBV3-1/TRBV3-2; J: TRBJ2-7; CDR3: CASSQGLAGYEQYF; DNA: TGTGCCAGCAGCCAAGGGCTAGCGGGCTACGAGCAGTACTTC
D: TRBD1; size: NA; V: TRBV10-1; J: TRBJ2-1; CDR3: CASSPQGSNNEQFF; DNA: TGCGCCAGCAGTCCACAGGGGTCTAACAATGAGCAGTTCTTC
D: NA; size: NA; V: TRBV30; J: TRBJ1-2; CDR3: CAWSANRDGGYTF; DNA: TGTGCCTGGAGTGCTAACAGGGACGGCGGCTACACCTTC
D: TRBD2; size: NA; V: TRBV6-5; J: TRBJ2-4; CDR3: CASKEAGGPEIQYF; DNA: TGTGCCAGCAAGGAGGCGGGGGGGCCAGAAATTCAGTACTTC
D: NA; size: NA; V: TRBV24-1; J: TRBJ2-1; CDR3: CATQGGPYNEQFF; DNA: TGTGCCACCCAGGGGGGCCCCTACAATGAGCAGTTCTTC
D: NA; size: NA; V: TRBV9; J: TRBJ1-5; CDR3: CASSPRNQPQHF; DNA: TGTGCCAGCAGCCCCCGGAATCAGCCCCAGCATTTT
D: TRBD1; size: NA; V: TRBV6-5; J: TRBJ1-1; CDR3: CASSLRQGVDTEAFF; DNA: TGTGCCAGCAGCCTTCGACAGGGGGTGGACACTGAAGCTTTCTTT
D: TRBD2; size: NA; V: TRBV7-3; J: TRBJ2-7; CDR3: CASSPRLAGVYEQYF; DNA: TGTGCCAGCAGCCCCAGACTAGCGGGGGTCTACGAGCAGTACTTC
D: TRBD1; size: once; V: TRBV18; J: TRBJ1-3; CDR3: CASSPGTGSGNTIYF; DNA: TGTGCCAGCTCACCCGGGACAGGGTCAGGAAACACCATATATTTT
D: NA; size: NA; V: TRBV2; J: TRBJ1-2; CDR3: CASSGGGGSSSYTF; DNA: TGTGCCAGCAGTGGCGGGGGGGGATCCTCAAGCTACACCTTC
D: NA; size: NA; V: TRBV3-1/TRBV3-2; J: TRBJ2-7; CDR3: CASSRSPGDEQYF; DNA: TGTGCCAGCAGCCGTTCTCCAGGGGACGAGCAGTACTTC
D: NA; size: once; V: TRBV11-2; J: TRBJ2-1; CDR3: CASSPPGRQGSEQFF; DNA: TGTGCCAGCAGCCCCCCTGGGCGCCAGGGGAGTGAGCAGTTCTTC
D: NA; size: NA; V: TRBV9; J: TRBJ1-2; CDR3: CASSAGTLQTGYTF; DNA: TGTGCCAGCAGCGCCGGGACTTTACAAACCGGCTACACCTTC